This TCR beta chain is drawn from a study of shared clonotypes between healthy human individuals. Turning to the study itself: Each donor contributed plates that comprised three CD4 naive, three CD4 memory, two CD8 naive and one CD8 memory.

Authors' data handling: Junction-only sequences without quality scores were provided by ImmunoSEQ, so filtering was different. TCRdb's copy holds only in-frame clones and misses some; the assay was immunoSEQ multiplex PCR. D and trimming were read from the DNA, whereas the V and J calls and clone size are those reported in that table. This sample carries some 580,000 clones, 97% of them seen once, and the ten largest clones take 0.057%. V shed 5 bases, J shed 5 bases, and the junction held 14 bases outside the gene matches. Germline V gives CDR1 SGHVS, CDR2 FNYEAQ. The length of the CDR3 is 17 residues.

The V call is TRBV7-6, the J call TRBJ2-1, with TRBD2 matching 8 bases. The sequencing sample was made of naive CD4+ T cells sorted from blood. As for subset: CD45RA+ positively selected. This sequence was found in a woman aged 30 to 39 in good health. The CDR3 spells CASSHMPGLGLNNEQFF. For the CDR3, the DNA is TGTGCCAGCAGCCACATGCCGGGACTAGGGCTTAACAATGAGCAGTTCTTC.